This is a list of T cell receptor beta chains from one sample in a study of graft-versus-host responses after intestinal transplantation. These receptors have no identified antigens. Measured with immunoSEQ multiplex PCR; TCRdb has only the in-frame clones, and not every one. The sample has 80,000 to 95,000 clones, 80% to 95% seen once. The material was unstimulated CD8+ T cells sorted from spleen or lymph node cells, obtained before intestinal transplant. These receptors were taken from a human donor who received an intestinal transplant. The CDR3 runs from the conserved cysteine through the conserved F or W. D genes are given only for firm matches. Only part of the rows carry a size: once, few, many, or a class if the clone is expanded.

D gene: .
J gene: TRBJ2-1
clone size: .
V gene: TRBV11-1
CDR3 protein: CASSSRGSEQFF
CDR3 DNA: TGTGCCAGCAGCTCACGGGGGAGTGAGCAGTTCTTC

D gene: TRBD2
J gene: TRBJ2-1
clone size: .
V gene: TRBV6-5
CDR3 protein: CASSYSITSEGNEQFF
CDR3 DNA: TGTGCCAGCAGTTACTCGATTACTAGCGAGGGCAATGAGCAGTTCTTC

D gene: TRBD2
J gene: TRBJ2-3
clone size: .
V gene: TRBV15
CDR3 protein: CATSRSEGLAGGLAQYF
CDR3 DNA: TGTGCCACCAGCAGATCCGAGGGACTAGCGGGGGGCCTTGCGCAGTATTTT

D gene: .
J gene: TRBJ1-6
clone size: .
V gene: TRBV5-6
CDR3 protein: CASSLEQGRDSYNSPLHF
CDR3 DNA: TGTGCCAGCAGCTTGGAGCAGGGCCGAGACTCCTATAATTCACCCCTCCACTTT

D gene: TRBD2
J gene: TRBJ2-1
clone size: .
V gene: TRBV10-2
CDR3 protein: CASSESSRGSCEGTTTSSYNEQFF
CDR3 DNA: TGCGCCAGCAGTGAGTCGAGTCGCGGTTCCTGCGAAGGGACTACCACTAGCTCCTACAATGAGCAGTTCTTC

D gene: .
J gene: TRBJ2-1
clone size: .
V gene: TRBV27
CDR3 protein: CASVSGLRQFF
CDR3 DNA: TGTGCCTCGGTCTCAGGTTTGAGGCAGTTCTTC

D gene: .
J gene: TRBJ1-2
clone size: few
V gene: TRBV6-5
CDR3 protein: CASMAGIYGYTF
CDR3 DNA: TGTGCCAGCATGGCAGGGATCTATGGCTACACCTTC

D gene: TRBD1
J gene: TRBJ2-1
clone size: .
V gene: TRBV5-1
CDR3 protein: CASRETGKYDEQFF
CDR3 DNA: TGCGCCTCTCGAGAGACAGGGAAATACGATGAGCAGTTCTTC

D gene: .
J gene: TRBJ1-4
clone size: .
V gene: TRBV6-5
CDR3 protein: CASNRVRDEKLFF
CDR3 DNA: TGTGCCAGCAACAGGGTACGGGATGAAAAACTGTTTTTT

D gene: .
J gene: TRBJ2-7
clone size: .
V gene: TRBV9
CDR3 protein: CASSVDAGPTYEQYF
CDR3 DNA: TGTGCCAGCAGCGTAGATGCGGGTCCTACGTACGAGCAGTACTTC

D gene: .
J gene: TRBJ1-2
clone size: many
V gene: TRBV11-2
CDR3 protein: CASSRAYGYTF
CDR3 DNA: TGTGCCAGCAGCCGAGCCTATGGCTACACCTTC

D gene: TRBD2
J gene: TRBJ2-3
clone size: .
V gene: TRBV7-2
CDR3 protein: CASSYGTSGTDTQYF
CDR3 DNA: TGTGCCAGCAGCTACGGGACTAGCGGCACAGATACGCAGTATTTT

D gene: TRBD2
J gene: TRBJ2-7
clone size: once
V gene: TRBV7-6
CDR3 protein: CASSPGLAGTSSYEQYF
CDR3 DNA: TGTGCCAGCAGCCCCGGACTAGCGGGAACGAGCTCCTACGAGCAGTACTTC

D gene: .
J gene: TRBJ1-1
clone size: once
V gene: TRBV20-1
CDR3 protein: CSAWLSTEAFF
CDR3 DNA: TGCAGTGCCTGGCTCAGCACTGAAGCTTTCTTT